The rows below give T cell receptor beta chains drawn from one sample of a study of technical replicates of blood from four donors. Using immunoSEQ multiplex PCR, the repertoire was profiled, and TCRdb retains in-frame clones only, with some absent. The sample contains approximately 81,000 clones, approximately 80% of which appear only once. The sequencing sample was made of PBMCs. The source of these receptors is a human donor in good health. Some clones in this sample may be carry-over from other donors' samples. CDR3s include the opening cysteine and the closing phenylalanine or tryptophan. The order of the fields is D gene, clone size, J gene, V gene, CDR3 protein, CDR3 DNA. D genes are given only for firm matches. A row's size may be missing; if present it is once, few, many or a size class.

D: TRBD1; size: few; J: TRBJ1-6; V: TRBV15; CDR3: CATSTDRGNSPLHF; DNA: TGTGCCACCAGCACCGACAGGGGGAATTCACCCCTCCACTTT
D: .; size: .; J: TRBJ1-4; V: TRBV19; CDR3: CASSIEGGGVDREKLFF; DNA: TGTGCCAGTAGTATAGAGGGAGGGGGTGTTGATCGTGAAAAACTGTTTTTT
D: TRBD1; size: once; J: TRBJ1-6; V: TRBV30; CDR3: CAWEPGQYNSPLHF; DNA: TGTGCCTGGGAGCCGGGACAGTATAATTCACCCCTCCACTTT
D: .; size: .; J: TRBJ2-7; V: TRBV5-1; CDR3: CASSLGLIPTSGSGVQYF; DNA: TGCGCCAGCAGCTTGGGACTAATCCCTACCTCCGGGAGCGGTGTGCAGTACTTC
D: .; size: .; J: TRBJ2-3; V: TRBV27; CDR3: CASSRTSTDTQYF; DNA: TGTGCCAGCAGTCGTACTAGCACAGATACGCAGTATTTT
D: .; size: .; J: TRBJ1-5; V: TRBV21-1; CDR3: CASSKGARGSHQPQHF; DNA: TGTGCCAGCAGCAAAGGGGCCAGGGGTTCCCATCAGCCCCAGCATTTT
D: TRBD1; size: .; J: TRBJ2-7; V: TRBV6-5; CDR3: CASSTGTGVREQYF; DNA: TGTGCCAGCAGTACCGGGACAGGGGTTCGGGAGCAGTACTTC
D: .; size: .; J: TRBJ1-2; V: TRBV30; CDR3: CAWSTRVDGYTF; DNA: TGTGCCTGGAGTACCAGGGTCGATGGCTACACCTTC
D: .; size: .; J: TRBJ1-1; V: TRBV29-1; CDR3: CSVTGTLQAFF; DNA: TGCAGCGTTACAGGTACCCTACAAGCTTTCTTT
D: .; size: .; J: TRBJ1-1; V: TRBV6-5; CDR3: CASMKGVATEAFF; DNA: TGTGCCAGCATGAAGGGGGTAGCAACTGAAGCTTTCTTT
D: TRBD1; size: .; J: TRBJ1-5; V: TRBV30; CDR3: CAWSRTGNNQPQHF; DNA: TGTGCCTGGAGTCGGACAGGGAACAATCAGCCCCAGCATTTT
D: .; size: .; J: TRBJ2-7; V: TRBV30; CDR3: CAWNDRSYEQYF; DNA: TGTGCCTGGAATGACAGGTCCTACGAGCAGTACTTC
D: .; size: .; J: TRBJ1-1; V: TRBV5-6; CDR3: CASSLGLRNTEAFF; DNA: TGTGCCAGCAGCTTGGGGCTCCGGAACACTGAAGCTTTCTTT
D: .; size: .; J: TRBJ1-6; V: TRBV7-9; CDR3: CASSLADSIIHPLHF; DNA: TGTGCCAGCAGCTTAGCGGACAGTATAATTCACCCCCTCCACTTT
D: .; size: once; J: TRBJ1-1; V: TRBV5-6; CDR3: CASSIMNTEAFF; DNA: TGTGCCAGCAGTATAATGAACACTGAAGCTTTCTTT
D: TRBD1; size: .; J: TRBJ2-2; V: TRBV4-1; CDR3: CASSQDGTAHTGELFF; DNA: TGCGCCAGCAGCCAAGACGGGACAGCGCACACCGGGGAGCTGTTTTTT
D: TRBD2; size: few; J: TRBJ2-7; V: TRBV25-1; CDR3: CASSGPTSGRGSYEQYF; DNA: TGTGCCAGCAGTGGACCTACTAGCGGGAGAGGGTCCTACGAGCAGTACTTC
D: .; size: .; J: TRBJ2-7; V: TRBV4-3; CDR3: CASSQDRGGYEQYF; DNA: TGCGCCAGCAGCCAAGATAGGGGGGGCTACGAGCAGTACTTC
D: TRBD1; size: .; J: TRBJ1-4; V: TRBV9; CDR3: CASSVAAGTGGEKLFF; DNA: TGTGCCAGCAGCGTAGCCGCGGGGACAGGGGGGGAAAAACTGTTTTTT
D: .; size: .; J: TRBJ2-2; V: TRBV9; CDR3: CASSRSFTGELFF; DNA: TGTGCCAGCAGTAGGAGTTTCACCGGGGAGCTGTTTTTT
D: .; size: .; J: TRBJ2-7; V: TRBV27; CDR3: CASSFVGGPDYEQYF; DNA: TGTGCCAGCAGTTTCGTGGGGGGTCCCGATTACGAGCAGTACTTC
D: TRBD2; size: once; J: TRBJ2-3; V: TRBV7-9; CDR3: CASSRRSGGRGSDTQYF; DNA: TGTGCCAGCAGCCGGAGGTCGGGGGGGCGGGGTTCAGATACGCAGTATTTT
D: .; size: .; J: TRBJ2-4; V: TRBV19; CDR3: CASSSKLHKNIQYF; DNA: TGTGCCAGTAGTAGTAAGTTACACAAAAACATTCAGTACTTC
D: .; size: .; J: TRBJ2-7; V: TRBV2; CDR3: CASRSRGHMDEQYF; DNA: TGTGCCAGCCGGTCCAGGGGCCATATGGACGAGCAGTACTTC
D: TRBD1; size: .; J: TRBJ1-2; V: TRBV27; CDR3: CASSPRTGPNYGYTF; DNA: TGTGCCAGCAGTCCACGGACAGGACCGAACTATGGCTACACCTTC
D: .; size: .; J: TRBJ1-1; V: TRBV4-2; CDR3: CASSQEGRGGSPEAFF; DNA: TGTGCCAGCAGCCAAGAGGGGCGGGGGGGTTCCCCTGAAGCTTTCTTT
D: .; size: .; J: TRBJ1-3; V: TRBV5-1; CDR3: CASSLGGGISGNTIYF; DNA: TGCGCCAGCAGCTTGGGAGGCGGAATCTCTGGAAACACCATATATTTT
D: .; size: .; J: TRBJ1-1; V: TRBV7-8; CDR3: CASSLVQGNTEAFF; DNA: TGTGCCAGCAGCTTAGTTCAGGGGAACACTGAAGCTTTCTTT
D: .; size: .; J: TRBJ1-1; V: TRBV6-6; CDR3: CASSYSGGQPEAFF; DNA: TGTGCCAGCAGTTACTCAGGCGGGCAACCTGAAGCTTTCTTT
D: TRBD1; size: .; J: TRBJ2-7; V: TRBV5-1; CDR3: CASSEGQGRFPYEQYF; DNA: TGCGCCAGCAGCGAAGGACAGGGTCGGTTCCCCTACGAGCAGTACTTC